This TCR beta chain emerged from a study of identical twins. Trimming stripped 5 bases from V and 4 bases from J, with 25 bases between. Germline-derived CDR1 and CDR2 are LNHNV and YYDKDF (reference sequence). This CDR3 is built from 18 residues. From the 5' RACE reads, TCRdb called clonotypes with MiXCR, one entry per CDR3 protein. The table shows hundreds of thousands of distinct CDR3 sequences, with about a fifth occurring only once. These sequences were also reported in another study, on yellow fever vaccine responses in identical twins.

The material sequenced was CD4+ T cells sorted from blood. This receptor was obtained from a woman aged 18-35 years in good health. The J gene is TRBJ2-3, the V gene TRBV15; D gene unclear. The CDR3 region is CATSPTPGLVNTADTQYF. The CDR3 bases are TGTGCCACCAGCCCCACCCCCGGGCTGGTCAACACAGCAGATACGCAGTATTTT.